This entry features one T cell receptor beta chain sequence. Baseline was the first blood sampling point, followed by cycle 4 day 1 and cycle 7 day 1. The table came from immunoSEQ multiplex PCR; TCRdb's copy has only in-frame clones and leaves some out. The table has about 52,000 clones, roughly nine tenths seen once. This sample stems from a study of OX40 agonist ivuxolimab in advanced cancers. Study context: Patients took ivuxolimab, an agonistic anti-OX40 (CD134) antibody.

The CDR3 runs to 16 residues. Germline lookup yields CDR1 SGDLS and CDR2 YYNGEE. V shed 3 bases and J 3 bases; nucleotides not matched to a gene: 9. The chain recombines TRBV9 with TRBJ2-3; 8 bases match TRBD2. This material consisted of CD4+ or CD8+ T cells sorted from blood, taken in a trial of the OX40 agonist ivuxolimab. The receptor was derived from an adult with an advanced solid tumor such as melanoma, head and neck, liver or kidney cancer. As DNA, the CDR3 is TGTGCCAGCAGCGCCACTAGCGGTAAGCGGACAGATACGCAGTATTTT. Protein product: CASSATSGKRTDTQYF.